One sample yielded the 9 T cell receptor beta chains listed below, sequenced in a study of vaccination and CD4 T cells after COVID-19. These TCRs are of unknown antigen specificity. Once obtained from cultured CD4+ T cells, the DNA was sequenced using the Oncomine TCR Beta short-read assay. TCRdb reanalysed the PCR reads using MiXCR and keeps one entry per CDR3 protein. The sample carries roughly 28,000 distinct CDR3 sequences, less than 80% recorded once. The treatment is: approximately nine-day PBMC culture with coronavirus spike peptide pools or control peptides (ViraFEST assay). The input for sequencing was CD4+ T cells from blood, cultured in vitro, taken after SARS-CoV-2 vaccination. The source of these receptors is a human donor who received a COVID-19 vaccine.

The V and J genes are TRBV10-1 and TRBJ2-7; 11 bases map to TRBD2. This CDR3 is 13 amino acids long. The ends lost 4 bases at V and 10 bases at J; junction bases unmatched: 6. Germline V gene data show CDR1 as WNHNN and CDR2 as SYGVQD (reference sequence). The CDR3: CASSGGLAGGQYF. The CDR3 coding sequence is TGCGCCAGCAGTGGAGGGCTAGCGGGGGGTCAGTACTTC.

This chain joins TRBV18 and TRBJ1-2; 12 nucleotides align to TRBD1. Looked up from germline, CDR1 is KGHSH and CDR2 is LQKENI. The CDR3 runs 15 residues. V shed 5 bases, J shed 5 bases, and the junction held 6 bases outside the gene matches. Written as DNA, the CDR3 is TGTGCCAGCTCATCCGCGGGACAGGGGGCTTATGGCTACACCTTC. As protein: CASSSAGQGAYGYTF.

This clonotype was observed once. This chain connects TRBV2 to TRBJ2-5, with 11 bases lining up with TRBD2. Germline V gives CDR1 SNHLY, CDR2 FYNNEI. The CDR3 consists of 13 residues. Trimming removed 6 bases from V and 5 bases from J; junction bases left unmatched: 2. CDR3 loop: CASRPSGGETQYF. Written as DNA, the CDR3 is TGTGCCAGCAGGCCTAGCGGGGGGGAGACCCAGTACTTC.

J is TRBJ2-3 and V is TRBV24-1, with a possible D match to TRBD1 (6 bases). The CDR3 has 15 amino acids. Germline CDR1 KGHDR, CDR2 SFDVKD. The V end lost 4 bases, the J end lost 5 bases, and 15 bases lay between the germline ends. The DNA for the CDR3 is TGTGCCACCAGTGACTCGGGACAATTCCAAGATACGCAGTATTTT. Translating it yields CATSDSGQFQDTQYF.

This chain connects TRBV20-1 to TRBJ1-2; D not certain. Germline V gene lookup returns CDR1 DFQATT and CDR2 SNEGSKA (reference sequence). V lost 5 bases to trimming and J lost 6 bases, with 16 bases between them. The CDR3 loop spans 13 amino acids. CDR3 DNA: TGCAGTGCTCCCCGATCCATGTCCCATGGCTACACCTTC. Protein: CSAPRSMSHGYTF.

Concerning this clonotype: An end of the junction differs from the germline gene, which may be a read error. This chain uses TRBV30 with TRBJ2-5, with D uncertain. Germline-derived CDR1 and CDR2 are GTSNPN and SVGIG (reference sequence). The CDR3 is 15 residues long. The CDR3, as DNA: TGTGCCTGGAGTGTAAGGCAGTTTGCCCAAGAGGCCCAGTACTTC. Translated, it gives CAWSVRQFAQEAQYF.

The CDR3 bases are TGTGCCAGCAGTTTAATTTGGGACCCGGGGAGCTATGGCTACACCTTC. It yields the protein CASSLIWDPGSYGYTF. This rearrangement joins TRBV12-3 or TRBV12-4 to TRBJ1-2, with D possibly being TRBD1 (5 bases). The CDR3 loop spans 16 amino acids. V lost 2 bases to trimming and J lost 4 bases, with 17 bases between them.

The chain uses TRBV7-2 and TRBJ2-3, with D perhaps TRBD1 (5 bases). V was shortened by 5 bases and J by 0 bases, with 12 bases between the two germline ends. The CDR3 has 15 residues. Germline loops: CDR1 SGHTA, CDR2 FQGNSA. CDR3 bases: TGTGCCAGCAGCCACCAAAGGGGTAGCACAGATACGCAGTATTTT. Its translation is CASSHQRGSTDTQYF.

Only one count was recorded for this clonotype. This rearrangement joins TRBV24-1 to TRBJ1-5, with 7 bases that match TRBD1. Germline CDR1 is KGHDR and CDR2 is SFDVKD. The V segment lost 2 bases and the J segment 3 bases; nucleotides outside the gene matches: 3. The CDR3 runs to 15 residues. The CDR3 reads CATSDSDRVNQPQHF. In DNA form, the CDR3 reads TGTGCCACCAGTGATTCTGACAGGGTCAATCAGCCCCAGCATTTT.